Described below is a single T cell receptor beta chain sequence and its context. Its target is not known. Loaded into unsorted PBMC replicate PCRs was around 330 ng DNA, 30,000 or so T cell genomes. The team ran DNA from unsorted PBMCs on ten immunoSEQ deep assay plates for sequencing. Sequencing used immunoSEQ multiplex PCR; TCRdb keeps in-frame clones, though not all of them. The sample records fewer than 550,000 clones, roughly 79% being singletons. This sample was taken from a study of shared clonotypes between healthy human individuals. The CDR3 spans 18 residues. The germline gives CDR1 KGHSH, CDR2 LQKENI. V was pared by 0 bases and J by 5 bases, with 10 bases of the junction left unmatched. The unsorted samples had approximately 90 million PBMCs used for genomic DNA. The study's findings and limits: Depth of sequencing was expected to influence donor clonotype sharing.

Sequencing used PBMCs. This TCR derives from a woman aged 40 to 50 in good health. Some clones in this sample may be carry-over from other donors' samples. V and J are TRBV18 and TRBJ2-2, with TRBD2 identical over 9 bases. The CDR3, as DNA: TGTGCCAGCTCACCACCGTCGGTAGCGGGAGTAAGGACCGGGGAGCTGTTTTTT. Amino acids: CASSPPSVAGVRTGELFF.